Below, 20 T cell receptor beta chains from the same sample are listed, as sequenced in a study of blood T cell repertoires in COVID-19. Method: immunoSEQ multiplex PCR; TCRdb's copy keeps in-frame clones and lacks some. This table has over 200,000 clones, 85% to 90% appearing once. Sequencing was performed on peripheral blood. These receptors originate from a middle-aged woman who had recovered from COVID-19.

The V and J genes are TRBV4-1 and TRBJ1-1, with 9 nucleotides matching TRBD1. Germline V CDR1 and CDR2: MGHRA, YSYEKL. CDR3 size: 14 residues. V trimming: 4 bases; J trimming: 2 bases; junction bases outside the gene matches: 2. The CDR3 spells CASSRTGANTEAFF. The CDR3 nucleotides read TGCGCCAGCAGCCGGACAGGGGCCAACACTGAAGCTTTCTTT.

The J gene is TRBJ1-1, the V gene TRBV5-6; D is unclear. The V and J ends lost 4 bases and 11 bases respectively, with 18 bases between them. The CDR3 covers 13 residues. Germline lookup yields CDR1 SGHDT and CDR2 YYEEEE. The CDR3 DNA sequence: TGTGCCAGCAGCCTCACCGGGGTCCGTGGGGCTTTCTTT. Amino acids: CASSLTGVRGAFF. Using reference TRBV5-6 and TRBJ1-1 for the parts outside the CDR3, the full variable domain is DAGVTQSPTHLIKTRGQQVTLRCSPKSGHDTVSWYQQALGQGPQFIFQYYEEEERQRGNFPDRFSGHQFPNYSSELNVNALLLGDSALYLCASSLTGVRGAFFGQGTRLTVV.

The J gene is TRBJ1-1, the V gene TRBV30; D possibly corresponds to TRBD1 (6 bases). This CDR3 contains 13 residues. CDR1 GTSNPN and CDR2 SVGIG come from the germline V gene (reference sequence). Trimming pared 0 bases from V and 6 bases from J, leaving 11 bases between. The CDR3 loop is CAWSVWGGPEAFF. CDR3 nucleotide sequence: TGTGCCTGGAGTGTATGGGGGGGGCCTGAAGCTTTCTTT.

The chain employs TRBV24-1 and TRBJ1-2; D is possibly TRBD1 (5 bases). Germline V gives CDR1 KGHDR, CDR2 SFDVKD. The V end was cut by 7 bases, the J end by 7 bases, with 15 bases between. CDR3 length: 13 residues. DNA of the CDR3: TGTGCCACCAGCCAATGGGGGGGAAGTGGCTACACCTTC. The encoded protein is CATSQWGGSGYTF.

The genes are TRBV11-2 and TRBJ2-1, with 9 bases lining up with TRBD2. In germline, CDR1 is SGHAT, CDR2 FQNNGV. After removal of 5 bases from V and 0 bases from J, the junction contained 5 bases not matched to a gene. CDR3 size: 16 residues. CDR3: CASSPLAGSSYNEQFF. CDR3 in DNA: TGTGCCAGCAGCCCACTAGCGGGTAGCTCCTACAATGAGCAGTTCTTC.

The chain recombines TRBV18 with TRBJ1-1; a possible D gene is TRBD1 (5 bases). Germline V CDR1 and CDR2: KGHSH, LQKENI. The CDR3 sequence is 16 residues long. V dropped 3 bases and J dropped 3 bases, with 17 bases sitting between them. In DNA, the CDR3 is TGTGCCAGCTCACCCCCCCCAGGGCGGGGGGACACTGAAGCTTTCTTT. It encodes CASSPPPGRGDTEAFF.

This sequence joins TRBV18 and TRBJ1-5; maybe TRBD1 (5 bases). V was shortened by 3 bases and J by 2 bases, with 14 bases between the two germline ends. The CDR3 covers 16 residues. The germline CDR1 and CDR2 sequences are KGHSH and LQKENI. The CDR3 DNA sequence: TGTGCCAGCTCACCGGGAGGGGTTACGGGCAATCAGCCCCAGCATTTT. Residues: CASSPGGVTGNQPQHF.

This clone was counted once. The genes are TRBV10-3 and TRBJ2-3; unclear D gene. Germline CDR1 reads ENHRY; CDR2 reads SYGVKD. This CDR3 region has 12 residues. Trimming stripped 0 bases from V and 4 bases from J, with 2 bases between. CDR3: CAISESADTQYF. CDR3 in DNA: TGTGCCATCAGTGAGTCCGCAGATACGCAGTATTTT.

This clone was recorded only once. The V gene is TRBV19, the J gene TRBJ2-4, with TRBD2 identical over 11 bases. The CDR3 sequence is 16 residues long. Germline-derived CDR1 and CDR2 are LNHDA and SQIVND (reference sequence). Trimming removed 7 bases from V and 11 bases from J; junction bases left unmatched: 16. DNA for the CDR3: TGTGCCAGTACCCCAGGGGGTAGCGGGAGGGCGCGGCTTCAGTACTTC. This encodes CASTPGGSGRARLQYF.

CDR3 sequence reads: CASSEGQEVYQPQHF. CDR3 nucleotide sequence: TGTGCCAGCAGTGAGGGACAGGAGGTCTACCAGCCCCAGCATTTT. The rearrangement links TRBV2 to TRBJ1-5; 8 positions agree with TRBD1. J was trimmed by 7 bases and V by 3 bases; bases with no gene match: 8. The CDR3 spans 15 residues. Per germline, CDR1 SNHLY and CDR2 FYNNEI. The whole variable domain, remainder taken from reference TRBV2 and TRBJ1-5, is EPEVTQTPSHQVTQMGQEVILRCVPISNHLYFYWYRQILGQKVEFLVSFYNNEISEKSEIFDDQFSVERPDGSNFTLKIRSTKLEDSAMYFCASSEGQEVYQPQHFGDGTRLSIL.

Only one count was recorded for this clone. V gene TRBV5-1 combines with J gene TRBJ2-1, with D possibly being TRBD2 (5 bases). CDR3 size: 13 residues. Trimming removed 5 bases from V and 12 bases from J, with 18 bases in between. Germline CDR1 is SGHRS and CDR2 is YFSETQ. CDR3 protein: CASSGSNNEGQFF. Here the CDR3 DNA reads TGCGCCAGCAGTGGGAGTAACAATGAAGGGCAGTTCTTC.

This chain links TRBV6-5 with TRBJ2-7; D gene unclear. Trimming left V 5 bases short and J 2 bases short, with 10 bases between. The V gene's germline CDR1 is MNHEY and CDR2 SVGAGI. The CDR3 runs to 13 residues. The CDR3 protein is CASSTRQTYEQYF. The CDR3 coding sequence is TGTGCCAGCAGTACGCGGCAGACCTACGAGCAGTACTTC.

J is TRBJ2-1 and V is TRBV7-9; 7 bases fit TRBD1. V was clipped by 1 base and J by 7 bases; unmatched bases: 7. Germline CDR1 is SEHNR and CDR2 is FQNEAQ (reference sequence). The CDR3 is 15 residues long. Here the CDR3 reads CASSLGSGGRNEQFF. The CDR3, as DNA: TGTGCCAGCAGCTTAGGGTCAGGGGGTAGGAATGAGCAGTTCTTC.

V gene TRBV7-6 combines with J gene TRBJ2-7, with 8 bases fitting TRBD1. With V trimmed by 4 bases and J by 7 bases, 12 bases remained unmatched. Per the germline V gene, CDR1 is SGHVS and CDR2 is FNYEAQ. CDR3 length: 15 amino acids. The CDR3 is CASSSNTYRGWEQYV. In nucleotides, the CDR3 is TGTGCCAGCAGCTCCAACACCTACAGGGGGTGGGAGCAGTACGTC.

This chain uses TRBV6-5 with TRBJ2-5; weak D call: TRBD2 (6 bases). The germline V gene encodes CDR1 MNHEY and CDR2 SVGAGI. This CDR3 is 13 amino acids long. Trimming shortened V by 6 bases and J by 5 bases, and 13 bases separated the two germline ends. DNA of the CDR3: TGTGCCAGCAGGGGGGGACCCCCGGAGACCCAGTACTTC. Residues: CASRGGPPETQYF.

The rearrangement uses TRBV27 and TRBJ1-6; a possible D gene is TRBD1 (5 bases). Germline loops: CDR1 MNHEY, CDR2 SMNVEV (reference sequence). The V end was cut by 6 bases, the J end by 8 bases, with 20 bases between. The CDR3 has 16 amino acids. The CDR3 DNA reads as TGTGCCAGCAGCCGTGCGGGAGGGACTCGGCATTCACCCCTCCACTTT. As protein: CASSRAGGTRHSPLHF.

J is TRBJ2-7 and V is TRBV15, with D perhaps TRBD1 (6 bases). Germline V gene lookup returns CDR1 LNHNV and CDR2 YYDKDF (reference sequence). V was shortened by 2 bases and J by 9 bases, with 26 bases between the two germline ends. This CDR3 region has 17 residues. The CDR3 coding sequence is TGTGCCACCAGCAGACCCAAGGGGGACGGGCACTACGAGCGGCAGTACTTC. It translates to CATSRPKGDGHYERQYF.

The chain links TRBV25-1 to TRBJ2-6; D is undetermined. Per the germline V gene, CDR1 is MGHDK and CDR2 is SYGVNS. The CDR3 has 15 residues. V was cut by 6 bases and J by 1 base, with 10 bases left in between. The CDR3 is CASSPPRSGANVLTF. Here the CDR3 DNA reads TGTGCCAGCAGCCCCCCGCGATCTGGGGCCAACGTCCTGACTTTC.

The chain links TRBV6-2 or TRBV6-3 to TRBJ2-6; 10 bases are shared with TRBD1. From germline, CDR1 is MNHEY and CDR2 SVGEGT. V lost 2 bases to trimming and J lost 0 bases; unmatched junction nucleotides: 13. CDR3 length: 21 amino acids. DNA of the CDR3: TGTGCCAGCAGTTACCCGCCCCCCGGGACAGGGGCGCGCTCTGGGGCCAACGTCCTGACTTTC. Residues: CASSYPPPGTGARSGANVLTF.

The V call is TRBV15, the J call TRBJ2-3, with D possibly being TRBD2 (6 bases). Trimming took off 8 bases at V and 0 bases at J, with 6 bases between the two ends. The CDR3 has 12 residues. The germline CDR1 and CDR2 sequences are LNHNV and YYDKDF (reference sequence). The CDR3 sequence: CATGGSTDTQYF. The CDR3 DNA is TGTGCCACCGGGGGGAGCACAGATACGCAGTATTTT.